This passage covers 30 T cell receptor beta chains from one sample sequenced in a study of cytomegalovirus exposure and HLA in healthy donors. PCR involved 60 Vbeta and 13 Jbeta primers. Some clones are missing from TCRdb's copy, which holds only in-frame ones; the method was immunoSEQ multiplex PCR. The sample shows roughly 130,000 clones, approximately 85% of them seen only once. The sequencing input was PBMCs. The receptors derive from a male donor in good health and CMV-seropositive.

The rearrangement uses TRBV4-2 and TRBJ2-7; no definite D call. The CDR3 spans 15 residues. The germline V gene encodes CDR1 LGHNA and CDR2 YNFKEQ. V lost 0 bases to trimming and J lost 1 base, with 10 bases between them. CDR3 region: CASSQDPRSSYEQYF. The CDR3 DNA is TGTGCCAGCAGCCAAGATCCCAGATCTTCCTACGAGCAGTACTTC.

This clone appeared a few times. Other nucleotide sequences in the sample specify the same CDR3. The chain joins TRBV28 to TRBJ1-5; possible D gene TRBD1, 5 bases. Germline V gene data show CDR1 as MDHEN and CDR2 as SYDVKM. CDR3 size: 14 residues. The V end was cut by 3 bases, the J end by 1 base, with 7 bases between. CDR3 region: CASSLGGSNQPQHF. CDR3 DNA: TGTGCCAGCAGTTTGGGGGGGAGCAATCAGCCCCAGCATTTT. The complete variable domain, with remaining parts taken from reference TRBV28 and TRBJ1-5, reads DVKVTQSSRYLVKRTGEKVFLECVQDMDHENMFWYRQDPGLGLRLIYFSYDVKMKEKGDIPEGYSVSREKKERFSLILESASTNQTSMYLCASSLGGSNQPQHFGDGTRLSIL.

The chain links TRBV29-1 to TRBJ2-1, with 11 bases lining up with TRBD2. Germline lookup yields CDR1 SQVTM and CDR2 ANQGSEA. This CDR3 spans 14 amino acids. The V and J ends lost 6 bases and 4 bases, in that order; junction bases with no gene match: 5. CDR3 sequence (DNA): TGCAGCGTACAGACTAGCGGGGCTTACAATGAGCAGTTCTTC. Translation: CSVQTSGAYNEQFF.

J is TRBJ2-3 and V is TRBV6-1, with TRBD1 identical over 8 bases. This CDR3 region has 15 residues. Germline trimming cut 1 base from V and 4 bases from J; bases unmatched to any gene: 4. Germline V gene sequence: CDR1 MNHNS, CDR2 SASEGT. CDR3 region: CASSEGAGGPDTQYF. Here the CDR3 DNA reads TGTGCCAGCAGTGAAGGGGCAGGGGGCCCAGATACGCAGTATTTT.

This clone has a single count. V and J are TRBV19 and TRBJ2-7, with D perhaps matching TRBD2 (6 bases). There are 13 residues in the CDR3. Germline lookup yields CDR1 LNHDA and CDR2 SQIVND (reference sequence). With 6 bases removed from V and 2 bases from J, the gap between germline ends came to 11 bases. The CDR3 DNA is TGTGCCAGTAGACCTCGCGGGACCTACGAGCAGTACTTC. This translates into CASRPRGTYEQYF.

A single count supports this clone. The chain joins TRBV18 to TRBJ1-1; unclear D gene. Trimming took 6 bases from V and 1 from J, leaving 9 bases between them. In germline, CDR1 is KGHSH, CDR2 LQKENI. The CDR3 is made up of 13 amino acids. The CDR3: CASSPSANTEAFF. CDR3 coding DNA: TGTGCCAGCTCGCCCAGTGCGAACACTGAAGCTTTCTTT. Drawing the rest from reference TRBV18 and TRBJ1-1, the complete variable domain is NAGVMQNPRHLVRRRGQEARLRCSPMKGHSHVYWYRQLPEEGLKFMVYLQKENIIDESGMPKERFSAEFPKEGPSILRIQQVVRGDSAAYFCASSPSANTEAFFGQGTRLTVV.

V is TRBV27 and J is TRBJ1-1, with 9 bases fitting TRBD1. V was pared by 6 bases and J by 6 bases, with 11 bases of the junction left unmatched. CDR3 size: 15 residues. Germline loops: CDR1 MNHEY, CDR2 SMNVEV (reference sequence). The CDR3 region is CASSPATGGFSEAFF. The CDR3 nucleotides read TGTGCCAGCAGCCCCGCGACAGGGGGATTTTCTGAAGCTTTCTTT.

The J gene is TRBJ2-3, the V gene TRBV4-2, with a possible D match to TRBD1 (6 bases). The CDR3 totals 15 residues. CDR1 and CDR2 (germline): LGHNA, YNFKEQ. The V and J ends lost 0 bases and 3 bases respectively, with 10 bases between them. This chain's CDR3 is CASSQENRVTDTQYF. CDR3 DNA: TGTGCCAGCAGCCAAGAGAACAGGGTGACAGATACGCAGTATTTT.

The gene calls are TRBV2 and TRBJ2-2; TRBD1 agrees at 9 bases. J lost 3 bases, V lost 6 bases, and 5 bases had no gene match. Germline V CDR1 and CDR2: SNHLY, FYNNEI. CDR3 length: 15 amino acids. In nucleotides, the CDR3 is TGTGCCAGCAGCCTCGACAGGGGGGACACCGGGGAGCTGTTTTTT. It specifies CASSLDRGDTGELFF.

The chain is built from TRBV6-5 and TRBJ2-5, with D maybe TRBD1 (5 bases). The tail of the sequence fits TRBJ2-7 better, so the J call may be wrong. This CDR3 region has 14 residues. CDR1 is MNHEY and CDR2 is SVGAGI in the germline V gene. CDR3 sequence (DNA): TGTGCCAGCAGTTACTCCCGACAGTTCTACGAGCAGTACTTC. This codes for CASSYSRQFYEQYF.

The chain combines TRBV14 with TRBJ2-7; D remains unclear. The CDR3 totals 14 residues. Germline V gene sequence: CDR1 SGHDN, CDR2 FVKESK. Trimming pared 0 bases from V and 5 bases from J, leaving 11 bases between. The CDR3 DNA follows: TGTGCCAGCAGCCAAGAGCTAGGCCCTCACGAGCAGTACTTC. This sequence encodes CASSQELGPHEQYF. The full variable domain, in which reference TRBV14 and TRBJ2-7 provide the parts outside the CDR3, is EAGVTQFPSHSVIEKGQTVTLRCDPISGHDNLYWYRRVMGKEIKFLLHFVKESKQDESGMPNNRFLAERTGGTYSTLKVQPAELEDSGVYFCASSQELGPHEQYFGPGTRLTVT.

This rearrangement joins TRBV5-6 to TRBJ2-3, with 12 bases aligning to TRBD2. Germline V gene sequence: CDR1 SGHDT, CDR2 YYEEEE. Trimming took 4 bases from V and 4 from J; bases not matched to a gene: 7. This CDR3 is built from 16 residues. In DNA form, the CDR3 reads TGTGCCAGCAGCCGACCGACTAGCGGGAGCCCAGATACGCAGTATTTT. The encoded protein is CASSRPTSGSPDTQYF.

The rearrangement links TRBV5-1 to TRBJ2-5; 9 bases align to TRBD1. Germline V CDR1 and CDR2: SGHRS, YFSETQ. The CDR3 is 15 residues long. V gave up 3 bases and J gave up 4 bases; unmatched junction bases: 7. This chain's CDR3 is CASSWGDRDGETQYF. For the CDR3, the DNA is TGCGCCAGCAGCTGGGGGGACAGGGATGGAGAGACCCAGTACTTC.

The chain joins TRBV19 to TRBJ2-7; D perhaps matches TRBD1 (6 bases). Trimming shortened V by 5 bases and J by 2 bases, and 16 bases separated the two germline ends. From germline, CDR1 is LNHDA and CDR2 SQIVND (reference sequence). CDR3 length: 15 residues. The CDR3 bases are TGTGCCAGTAGTCCCGGACAGCTAGACCCCTACGAGCAGTACTTC. Protein sequence: CASSPGQLDPYEQYF.

The CDR3 coding sequence is TGTGCCAGCAGCCTTCGGACTAGCGCCGCCTACAATGAGCAGTTCTTC. It codes for CASSLRTSAAYNEQFF. The chain couples TRBV7-2 to TRBJ2-1; 9 nucleotides align to TRBD2. CDR3 length: 16 amino acids. Germline V gives CDR1 SGHTA, CDR2 FQGNSA. Trimming cost V 5 bases and J 2 bases; bases outside gene matches: 7.

This clone appeared a few times. V gene TRBV27 combines with J gene TRBJ2-2; D remains ambiguous. Trimming left V 3 bases short and J 6 bases short, with 14 bases between. CDR1 is MNHEY, CDR2 SMNVEV, per germline (reference sequence). This CDR3 region has 15 residues. As DNA, the CDR3 is TGTGCCAGCAGTTTCGAGAAGAGGTCTGCCGGGGAGCTGTTTTTT. Translation gives CASSFEKRSAGELFF.

The table lists this clone with a few counts. J is TRBJ2-3 and V is TRBV11-1; 8 bases line up with TRBD2. The CDR3 extends over 14 amino acids. V was clipped by 10 bases and J by 1 base; unmatched bases: 7. Germline V gives CDR1 SGHAT, CDR2 FQDESV (reference sequence). The CDR3 protein is CATREGIGTDTQYF. The CDR3 DNA reads as TGTGCCACCCGGGAGGGCATTGGCACAGATACGCAGTATTTT. Combining the CDR3 with reference TRBV11-1 and TRBJ2-3 gives the whole variable domain EAEVAQSPRYKITEKSQAVAFWCDPISGHATLYWYRQILGQGPELLVQFQDESVVDDSQLPKDRFSAERLKGVDSTLKIQPAELGDSAMYLCATREGIGTDTQYFGPGTRLTVL.

The chain is built from TRBV20-1 and TRBJ2-1; D not certain. Germline CDR1 DFQATT, CDR2 SNEGSKA (reference sequence). The CDR3 loop spans 11 amino acids. CDR3 coding DNA: TGCAGCCCTGTAGACTACAATGAGCAGTTCTTC. Translating gives CSPVDYNEQFF.

CDR3 sequence (DNA): TGTGCCAGCAGCTTAGCGCCGGAGGGGGCCAATGAGCAGTTCTTC. Its translation: CASSLAPEGANEQFF. The chain carries TRBV7-6 and TRBJ2-1, with a possible D match to TRBD1 (7 bases). Looked up from germline, CDR1 is SGHVS and CDR2 is FNYEAQ. V was shortened by 0 bases and J by 6 bases, with 12 bases between the two germline ends. The CDR3 runs to 15 residues. The full variable domain, in which reference TRBV7-6 and TRBJ2-1 provide the parts outside the CDR3, is GAGVSQSPRYKVTKRGQDVALRCDPISGHVSLYWYRQALGQGPEFLTYFNYEAQQDKSGLPNDRFSAERPEGSISTLTIQRTEQRDSAMYRCASSLAPEGANEQFFGPGTRLTVL.

J is TRBJ1-6 and V is TRBV7-8; 8 bases are shared with TRBD1. Germline values: CDR1 SGHVS, CDR2 FQNEAQ. The CDR3 length is 14 residues. V shed 4 bases, J shed 10 bases, and the junction held 6 bases outside the gene matches. The CDR3 reads CASSSGQGGSPLHF. The CDR3 nucleotides read TGTGCCAGCAGCTCAGGACAGGGAGGCTCACCCCTCCACTTT.

V usage is TRBV5-6 and J usage is TRBJ2-7; the match to TRBD2 covers 10 bases. CDR3 length equals 16 residues. J lost 3 bases, V lost 3 bases, and 9 bases had no gene match. Germline V gene lookup returns CDR1 SGHDT and CDR2 YYEEEE. CDR3 coding DNA: TGTGCCAGCAGCTCAGGACTAGCGGAGTTCCTCTACGAGCAGTACTTC. Residues: CASSSGLAEFLYEQYF.

This rearrangement joins TRBV5-5 to TRBJ2-7; 9 nucleotides align to TRBD1. Germline CDR1 SGHKS, CDR2 YYEKEE (reference sequence). V shed 4 bases and J 3 bases; nucleotides not matched to a gene: 11. This CDR3 is 16 amino acids long. The CDR3 sequence: CASSRNRDRAFYEQYF. The CDR3 DNA is TGTGCCAGCAGCCGGAATCGGGACAGGGCGTTCTACGAGCAGTACTTC.

This clone was counted only a few times. This chain links TRBV19 with TRBJ2-1; 11 bases align to TRBD2. Germline CDR1 LNHDA, CDR2 SQIVND (reference sequence). The CDR3 loop spans 15 amino acids. With V trimmed by 3 bases and J by 4 bases, 2 bases remained unmatched. The CDR3 spells CASSIGLAGYNEQFF. CDR3 DNA sequence: TGTGCCAGTAGTATCGGACTAGCGGGTTACAATGAGCAGTTCTTC. Combining the CDR3 with reference TRBV19 and TRBJ2-1 gives the whole variable domain DGGITQSPKYLFRKEGQNVTLSCEQNLNHDAMYWYRQDPGQGLRLIYYSQIVNDFQKGDIAEGYSVSREKKESFPLTVTSAQKNPTAFYLCASSIGLAGYNEQFFGPGTRLTVL.

This chain joins TRBV27 and TRBJ1-2; tentative D call: TRBD1 (5 bases). V lost 10 bases and J 6 bases, leaving 12 bases between the germline ends. The CDR3 extends over 11 amino acids. The germline gives CDR1 MNHEY, CDR2 SMNVEV (reference sequence). Here the CDR3 reads CATQTENGYTF. CDR3 DNA sequence: TGTGCCACCCAGACAGAGAATGGCTACACCTTC.

This clone has a single count. This chain connects TRBV29-1 to TRBJ2-5, with 7 bases fitting TRBD2. Unmatched junction bases numbered 5, after V lost 6 bases and J lost 1 base. Germline-derived CDR1 and CDR2 are SQVTM and ANQGSEA. This CDR3 comprises 13 residues. The CDR3 DNA reads as TGCAGCGTACGAATAGCGGGCCAAGAGACCCAGTACTTC. Translation gives CSVRIAGQETQYF.

V usage is TRBV10-3 and J usage is TRBJ2-1; 8 bases fit TRBD2. This CDR3 is built from 14 residues. Losses at the gene ends were 10 bases for V and 1 base for J; bases not matched to a gene: 6. The germline gives CDR1 ENHRY, CDR2 SYGVKD. CDR3 sequence (DNA): TGTGCCACCCTGGCGGGAGGTTCCTACAATGAGCAGTTCTTC. Encoded protein: CATLAGGSYNEQFF.

Only a few counts were recorded for this clone. The CDR3 sequence: CASSLGLYNEQFF. As DNA, the CDR3 is TGCGCCAGCAGCCTGGGACTTTACAATGAGCAGTTCTTC. V usage is TRBV4-1 and J usage is TRBJ2-1; maybe TRBD2 (6 bases). Trimming took off 4 bases at V and 4 bases at J, with 8 bases between the two ends. Germline loops: CDR1 MGHRA, CDR2 YSYEKL. The CDR3 has 13 amino acids.

The chain couples TRBV10-3 to TRBJ2-6; the D gene is possibly TRBD1 (5 bases). The CDR3 length is 14 residues. In germline, CDR1 is ENHRY, CDR2 SYGVKD. Trimming left V 7 bases short and J 2 bases short, with 9 bases between. CDR3 nucleotide sequence: TGTGCCATCAACGCAGGGACTGGGGCCAACGTCCTGACTTTC. Translation gives CAINAGTGANVLTF.

The V call is TRBV28, the J call TRBJ1-4; a weak D match, TRBD1 (6 bases). The V gene's germline CDR1 is MDHEN and CDR2 SYDVKM. This CDR3 region has 17 residues. The V gene lost 6 bases and the J gene lost 3 bases, with 20 bases spanning the gap. The CDR3 reads CASRHLLQGEANEKLFF. CDR3 nucleotides: TGTGCCAGCAGACACCTTCTACAGGGAGAAGCTAATGAAAAACTGTTTTTT. Looking up the rest from reference TRBV28 and TRBJ1-4 gives the full variable domain: DVKVTQSSRYLVKRTGEKVFLECVQDMDHENMFWYRQDPGLGLRLIYFSYDVKMKEKGDIPEGYSVSREKKERFSLILESASTNQTSMYLCASRHLLQGEANEKLFFGSGTQLSVL.

The V call is TRBV27, the J call TRBJ2-7; a weak D match, TRBD1 (6 bases). The V gene's germline CDR1 is MNHEY and CDR2 SMNVEV (reference sequence). The CDR3 extends over 13 amino acids. V lost 6 bases to trimming and J lost 7 bases, with 16 bases between them. This CDR3 reads CASRQGERVEQYF. For the CDR3, the DNA is TGTGCCAGCAGACAGGGTGAAAGGGTGGAGCAGTACTTC.